This note documents a single TCR beta chain sequence. It lacks a known antigen. Base qualities were left out, and no much larger clone turns up one base away. V drops 0 bases and J drops 3 bases, leaving 18 bases in between. Including the terminal cysteine and phenylalanine, the CDR3 comprises 18 residues. Only the CDR3 region is kept as DNA, spanning 54 bases read in frame from base 1. Looking up the germline V gene yields CDR1 SGHTA and CDR2 FQGNSA. In the paper's terms, the time point label means: newly diagnosed GD, antithyroid drugs for less than 3 months. RNA was extracted from PBMCs in TRIzol for both TCR sequencing and RNA sequencing. Graves' disease was diagnosed according to American Thyroid Association guidelines. Patients for the study were recruited at an endocrinology department in Xi'an, China. Each patient gave about 9.1 milliliters of peripheral blood, collected in an EDTA anticoagulant tube. Ficoll Paque Plus density gradient separation was used to isolate PBMCs, and no further T cell sorting was performed. An Agilent 2100 Bioanalyzer and agarose gel were used to check RNA quality, while a NanoDrop 2000 measured RNA concentration.

These data originate in a study of regulatory T cells in long-lasting Graves disease (dated by TCRdb to the early 2020s). General notes on the study: Antithyroid drugs had been taken for less than 3 months by newly diagnosed Graves' disease patients. Persistent Graves' disease patients were compared with newly diagnosed Graves' disease patients by peripheral blood TCR sequencing and RNA sequencing. The study took place in China and was registered as a clinical trial. A total of around 33 samples were covered by TCR sequencing, comprising some 13 persistent and some 20 newly diagnosed Graves' disease patients. Broader findings and caveats from the paper: Only the TCR beta chain was sequenced and analyzed. Persistent patients shared more public clonotypes among themselves (roughly 2,700) than newly diagnosed patients did (over 950). Only peripheral blood was studied, because thyroid tissue, the primary lesion, was inaccessible. Persistent disease showed preferential use of TRBV28, TRBJ1-2 and TRBJ2-5, whereas newly diagnosed disease favored TRBV20-1 and TRBJ2-1. The authors noted that the small sample size was a limitation that may lower accuracy. Lower TCR Shannon entropy and fewer highly expanded clones were observed in persistent Graves' disease patients than in newly diagnosed patients, which suggested clonal expansion.

Libraries were made using multiplex PCR. Sequenced using an Illumina HiSeq 4000. CDR3 regions were amplified by Arm-PCR with iRepertoire HTBI primers to construct TCR beta libraries. Before sequencing, the PCR products underwent gel purification. Regarding the original processing steps: Gene usage analysis of CDR3 amino acid clonotypes relied on the 62 TRBV and more than twelve TRBJ segments identified across samples. Filtered high-quality paired reads were merged into contigs using COPE and FqMerger. BLAST was used to align contigs to IMGT TRBV, TRBD and TRBJ reference genes, and CDR3 was defined according to IMGT. Any clonotype with a frequency above 0.1% was classified as a highly expanded clone. Shannon entropy served as the measure of repertoire diversity, while the Gini coefficient captured V-J evenness. Clonotypes shared by more than one individual were considered public. TCRdb passed the public sequencing reads through fastp at Q25 and MiXCR, retaining productive beta sequences. Each CDR3 protein appears once, grouped with its most common genes and DNA. V and J calls and clone size were set by TCRdb, not the authors. The sample table shows 400,000 to 550,000 distinct CDR3 sequences, and about a sixth are seen once. The ten largest clones take up approximately 22% of the sample.

A further study also used this sample, focusing on T cells in Graves' hyperthyroidism and ophthalmopathy. The second paper further reports: Graves' hyperthyroidism was defined as stable when no progression to ophthalmopathy occurred over 18 months of follow-up. Hyperthyroidism patients were newly diagnosed, had a disease duration of under 2 months, and were aged 18 to 65 years. Any patient with an uncontrolled infection, another autoimmune disease, pregnancy or lactation was excluded. Clinical symptoms, serum thyroxine and TRAb, thyroid ultrasound, and orbital computed tomography formed the basis for the diagnoses. The TCR CDR3 was subjected to a first round of RT-PCR using the HTBI primer set and the Qiagen OneStep RT-PCR kit. Most expanded thyroid clonotypes (frequency above 0.001) were also detected in blood, suggesting blood repertoires may reflect thyroid immune responses. Ophthalmopathy was separated from stable hyperthyroidism by a 13 V-J signature model, with 85% to 90% sensitivity and 81% to 82% specificity obtained in cross-validation and 80%/75% obtained in testing. In validation, progression to ophthalmopathy was predicted by the model with more than 65% sensitivity and around 76% specificity, a median of about 6.4 months before onset. To identify TCR V-J signatures that set the groups apart, the researchers used a discovery cohort of 90 to 100 patients, made up of 40 to 45 with Graves' ophthalmopathy and 57 with stable Graves' hyperthyroidism. Prospective prediction of ophthalmopathy was tested in an independent validation cohort of fewer than 20 hyperthyroidism patients and some 17 patients who later progressed to ophthalmopathy. The 95 to 100 discovery patients were randomly split 7:3 into training and test sets. The study also compared thyroid tissue and blood T-cell repertoires from over 5 Graves' hyperthyroidism patients. Once sampling was done, hyperthyroidism patients were given methimazole at a starting dose of 30 mg daily, whereas ophthalmopathy patients were given high-dose intravenous methylprednisolone. Libraries were constructed in a second round of multiplex PCR, after which size selection and purification were performed. The libraries were sequenced on an Illumina HiSeq2000 using paired-end 100 bp reads. SOAPnuke was used to process the raw data, throwing out any read that contained adapters or uncalled bases, had a mean Phred below 15, or lacked an exact constant-primer or identifier match. COPE v1.2.5 was used to merge high-quality paired reads, and clonotypes were defined as unique nucleotide sequences. Clonotypes were aligned to IMGT TRBV, TRBD and TRBJ reference segments using MiTCR v1.1. Only V-J combinations with frequency above 0.0001, covering roughly 99% of repertoires, were analysed. A TCS score was defined as the ratio between F50 (clonal expansion) and ExV (chaos), using BLOSUM62-based TCRdist between CDR3 peptides within each V-J. Welch's t-statistics and random forest reduced 500 to 550 V-J features to about 13, which were used in a naive Bayes classifier (R e1071). No statistical method was used to set the sample size in advance, and investigators knew the group allocation. TCR Vbeta CDR3 sequencing of 140 or so peripheral blood samples (43 ophthalmopathy, roughly 72 hyperthyroidism and roughly 17 progressor patients) is reported in the paper.

This sequence uses TRBV7-2 and TRBJ2-1; the D region is possibly TRBD1 or TRBD2, each matching across 5 bases. Material: peripheral blood mononuclear cells (PBMCs), obtained at new diagnosis, from a patient treated with antithyroid drugs. The sequence came from a woman aged 18-29 years with Graves disease. Donor details come from another sample of the same person, matched by shared clones. The DNA sequence is given as TGTGCCAGCAGCTTAGCTAAAGCCGGGACGCGAAACTACAATGAGCAGTTCTTC. Translation gives CASSLAKAGTRNYNEQFF. With the rest looked up from the reference TRBV7-2 and TRBJ2-1 genes rather than sequenced, the full variable domain is GAGVSQSPSNKVTEKGKDVELRCDPISGHTALYWYRQSLGQGLEFLIYFQGNSAPDKSGLPSDRFSAERTGGSVSTLTIQRTQQEDSAVYLCASSLAKAGTRNYNEQFFGPGTRLTVL.